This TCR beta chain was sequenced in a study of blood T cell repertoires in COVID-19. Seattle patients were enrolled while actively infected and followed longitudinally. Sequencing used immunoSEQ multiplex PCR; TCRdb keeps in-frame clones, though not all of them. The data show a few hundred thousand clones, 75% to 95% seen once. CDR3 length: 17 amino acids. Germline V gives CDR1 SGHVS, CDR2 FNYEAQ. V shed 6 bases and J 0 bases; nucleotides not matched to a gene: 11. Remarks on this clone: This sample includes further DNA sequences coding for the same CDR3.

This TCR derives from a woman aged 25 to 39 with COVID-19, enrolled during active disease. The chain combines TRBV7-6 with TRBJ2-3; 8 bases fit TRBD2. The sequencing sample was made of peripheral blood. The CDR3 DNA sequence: TGTGCCAGCAGACTCGGGACTAGTGGAACGAGCACAGATACGCAGTATTTT. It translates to CASRLGTSGTSTDTQYF.